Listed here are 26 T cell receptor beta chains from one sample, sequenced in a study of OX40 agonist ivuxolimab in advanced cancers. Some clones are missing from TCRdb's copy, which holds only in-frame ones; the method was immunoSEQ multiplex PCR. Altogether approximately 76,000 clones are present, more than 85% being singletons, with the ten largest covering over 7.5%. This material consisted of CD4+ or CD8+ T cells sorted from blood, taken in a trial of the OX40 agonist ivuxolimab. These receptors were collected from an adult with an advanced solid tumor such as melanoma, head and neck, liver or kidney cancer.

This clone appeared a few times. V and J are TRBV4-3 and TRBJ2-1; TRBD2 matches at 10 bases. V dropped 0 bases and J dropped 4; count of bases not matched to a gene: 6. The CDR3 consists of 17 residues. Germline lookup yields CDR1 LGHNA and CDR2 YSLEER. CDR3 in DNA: TGCGCCAGCAGCCAAGATCACACTAGCGGGGTTTACAATGAGCAGTTCTTC. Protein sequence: CASSQDHTSGVYNEQFF.

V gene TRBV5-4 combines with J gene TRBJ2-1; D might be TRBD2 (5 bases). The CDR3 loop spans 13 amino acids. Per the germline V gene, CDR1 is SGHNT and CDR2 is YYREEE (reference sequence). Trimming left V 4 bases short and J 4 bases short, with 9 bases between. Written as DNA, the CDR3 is TGTGCCAGCAGCCCCGGGGAATACAATGAGCAGTTCTTC. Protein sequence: CASSPGEYNEQFF.

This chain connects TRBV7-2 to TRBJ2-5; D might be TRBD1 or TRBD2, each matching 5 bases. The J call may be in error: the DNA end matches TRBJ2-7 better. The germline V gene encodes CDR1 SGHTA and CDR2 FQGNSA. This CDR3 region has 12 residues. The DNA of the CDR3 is TGTGCCAGCAGCTGGGACGGCTACGAGCAGTACTTC. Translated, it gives CASSWDGYEQYF.

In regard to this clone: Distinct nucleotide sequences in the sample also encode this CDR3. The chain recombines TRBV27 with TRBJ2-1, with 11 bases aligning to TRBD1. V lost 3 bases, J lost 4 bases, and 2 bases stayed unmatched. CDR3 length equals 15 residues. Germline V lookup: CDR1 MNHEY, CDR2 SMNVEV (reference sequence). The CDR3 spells CASSLGTGGYNEQFF. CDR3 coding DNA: TGTGCCAGCAGTTTGGGGACAGGGGGTTACAATGAGCAGTTCTTC.

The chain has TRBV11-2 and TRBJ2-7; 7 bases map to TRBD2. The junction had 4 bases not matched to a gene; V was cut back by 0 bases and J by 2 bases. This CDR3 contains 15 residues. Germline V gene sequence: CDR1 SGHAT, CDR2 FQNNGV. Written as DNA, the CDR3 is TGTGCCAGCAGCTTAGATTGGGGGACTACCTACGAGCAGTACTTC. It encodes CASSLDWGTTYEQYF.

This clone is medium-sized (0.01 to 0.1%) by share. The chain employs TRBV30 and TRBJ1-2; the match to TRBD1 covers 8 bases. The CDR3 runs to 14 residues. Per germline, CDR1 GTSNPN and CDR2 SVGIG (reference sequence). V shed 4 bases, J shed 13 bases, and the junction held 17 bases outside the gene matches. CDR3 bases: TGTGCCTGGATCCCGGAGACAGGGGTTTCCAATTTCACCTTC. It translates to CAWIPETGVSNFTF.

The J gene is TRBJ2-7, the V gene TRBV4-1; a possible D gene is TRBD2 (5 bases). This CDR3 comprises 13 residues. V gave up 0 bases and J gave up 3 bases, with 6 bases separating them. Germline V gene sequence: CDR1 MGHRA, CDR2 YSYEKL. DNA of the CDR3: TGCGCCAGCAGCCAAGATCGGGACTACGAGCAGTACTTC. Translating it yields CASSQDRDYEQYF.

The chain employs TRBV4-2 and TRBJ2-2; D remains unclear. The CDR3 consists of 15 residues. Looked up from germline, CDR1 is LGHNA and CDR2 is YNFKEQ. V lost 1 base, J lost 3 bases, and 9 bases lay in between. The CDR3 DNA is TGTGCCAGCAGCCAAGCGCAGGAATACACCGGGGAGCTGTTTTTT. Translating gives CASSQAQEYTGELFF.

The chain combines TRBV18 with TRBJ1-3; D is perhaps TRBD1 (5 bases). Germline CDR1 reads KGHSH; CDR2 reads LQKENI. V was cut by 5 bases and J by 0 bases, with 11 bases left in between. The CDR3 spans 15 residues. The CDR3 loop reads CASSSSGSSGNTIYF. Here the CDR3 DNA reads TGTGCCAGCTCATCGTCAGGGAGCTCTGGAAACACCATATATTTT.

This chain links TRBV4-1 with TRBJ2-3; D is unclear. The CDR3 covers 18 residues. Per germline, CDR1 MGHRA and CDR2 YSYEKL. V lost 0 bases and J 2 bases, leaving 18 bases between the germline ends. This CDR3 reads CASSQDRELTGDTDTQYF. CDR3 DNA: TGCGCCAGCAGCCAAGATAGAGAGTTAACGGGCGACACAGATACGCAGTATTTT.

CDR3 sequence: CASSIDPRGPTYEQYF. CDR3 coding DNA: TGTGCCAGTAGTATAGACCCCAGGGGACCGACCTACGAGCAGTACTTC. The rearrangement joins TRBV19 to TRBJ2-7; tentative D call: TRBD1 (6 bases). Germline-derived CDR1 and CDR2 are LNHDA and SQIVND (reference sequence). Trimming cost V 0 bases and J 2 bases, with 14 bases left between them. The CDR3 is 16 residues long.

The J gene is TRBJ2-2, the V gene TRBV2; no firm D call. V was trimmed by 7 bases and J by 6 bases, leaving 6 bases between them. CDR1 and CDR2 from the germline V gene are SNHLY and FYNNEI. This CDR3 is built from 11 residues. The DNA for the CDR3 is TGTGCCAGCACTGGGGCCGGGGAGCTGTTTTTT. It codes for CASTGAGELFF.

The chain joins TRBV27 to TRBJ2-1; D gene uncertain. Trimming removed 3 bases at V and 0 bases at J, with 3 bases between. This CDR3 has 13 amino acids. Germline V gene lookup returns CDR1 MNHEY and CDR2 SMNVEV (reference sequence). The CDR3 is CASSLSSYNEQFF. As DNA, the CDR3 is TGTGCCAGCAGTTTGAGCTCCTACAATGAGCAGTTCTTC.

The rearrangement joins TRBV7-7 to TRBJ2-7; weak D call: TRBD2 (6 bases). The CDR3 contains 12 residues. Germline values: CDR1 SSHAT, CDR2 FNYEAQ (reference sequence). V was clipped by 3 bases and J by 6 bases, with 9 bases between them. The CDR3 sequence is CASSFLGGEQYF. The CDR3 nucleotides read TGTGCCAGCAGCTTTCTGGGGGGCGAGCAGTACTTC.

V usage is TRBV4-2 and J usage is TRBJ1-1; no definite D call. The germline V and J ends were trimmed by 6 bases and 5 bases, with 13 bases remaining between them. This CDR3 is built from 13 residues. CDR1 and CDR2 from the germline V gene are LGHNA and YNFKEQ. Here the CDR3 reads CASSYNPGTEAFF. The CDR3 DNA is TGTGCCAGCAGTTACAACCCGGGAACTGAAGCTTTCTTT.

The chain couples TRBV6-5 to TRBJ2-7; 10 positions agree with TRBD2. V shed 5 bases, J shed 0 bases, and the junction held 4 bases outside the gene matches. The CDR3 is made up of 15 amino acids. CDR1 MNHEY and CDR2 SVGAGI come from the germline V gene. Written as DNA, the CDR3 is TGTGCCAGCAGTACTAGCGGGGAAAGCTCCTACGAGCAGTACTTC. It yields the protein CASSTSGESSYEQYF.

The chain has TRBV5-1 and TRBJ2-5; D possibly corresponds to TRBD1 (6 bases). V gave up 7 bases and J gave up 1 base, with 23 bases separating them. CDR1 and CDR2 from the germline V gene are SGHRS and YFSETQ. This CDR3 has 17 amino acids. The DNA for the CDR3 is TGCGCCAGCTCCCAGGGGACCGGGACACTACCCCAAGAGACCCAGTACTTC. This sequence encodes CASSQGTGTLPQETQYF. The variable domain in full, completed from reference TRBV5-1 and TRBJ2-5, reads KAGVTQTPRYLIKTRGQQVTLSCSPISGHRSVSWYQQTPGQGLQFLFEYFSETQRNKGNFPGRFSGRQFSNSRSEMNVSTLELGDSALYLCASSQGTGTLPQETQYFGPGTRLLVL.

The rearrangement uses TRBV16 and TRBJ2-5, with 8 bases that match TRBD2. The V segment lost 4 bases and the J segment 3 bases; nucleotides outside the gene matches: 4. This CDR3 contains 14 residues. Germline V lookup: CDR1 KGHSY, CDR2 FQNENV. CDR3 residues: CASSPGTREETQYF. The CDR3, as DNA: TGTGCCAGCAGCCCCGGGACTAGGGAAGAGACCCAGTACTTC.

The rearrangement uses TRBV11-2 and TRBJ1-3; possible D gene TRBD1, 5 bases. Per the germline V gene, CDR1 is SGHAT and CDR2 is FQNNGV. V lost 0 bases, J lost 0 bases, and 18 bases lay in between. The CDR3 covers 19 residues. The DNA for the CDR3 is TGTGCCAGCAGCTTAGAGTGGGGAGGGGCCCCCTTCTCTGGAAACACCATATATTTT. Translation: CASSLEWGGAPFSGNTIYF.

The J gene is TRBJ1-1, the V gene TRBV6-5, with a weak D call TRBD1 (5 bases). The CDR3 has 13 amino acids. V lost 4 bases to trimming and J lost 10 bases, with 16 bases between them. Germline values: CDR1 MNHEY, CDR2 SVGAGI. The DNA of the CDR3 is TGTGCCAGCAGTTTCCAGGGAGGGGCGGTAGCTTTCTTT. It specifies CASSFQGGAVAFF.

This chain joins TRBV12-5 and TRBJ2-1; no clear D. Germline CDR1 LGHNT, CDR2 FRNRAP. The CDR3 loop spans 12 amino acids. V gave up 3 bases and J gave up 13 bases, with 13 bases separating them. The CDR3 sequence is CASGFARIVQFF. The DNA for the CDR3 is TGTGCTAGTGGTTTCGCCCGCATTGTACAGTTCTTC.

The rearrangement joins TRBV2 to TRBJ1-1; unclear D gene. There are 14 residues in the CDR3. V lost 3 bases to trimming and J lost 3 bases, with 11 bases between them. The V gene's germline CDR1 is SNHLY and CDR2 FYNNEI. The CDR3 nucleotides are TGTGCCAGCAGTGAGTACCTGTCGGACACTGAAGCTTTCTTT. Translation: CASSEYLSDTEAFF.

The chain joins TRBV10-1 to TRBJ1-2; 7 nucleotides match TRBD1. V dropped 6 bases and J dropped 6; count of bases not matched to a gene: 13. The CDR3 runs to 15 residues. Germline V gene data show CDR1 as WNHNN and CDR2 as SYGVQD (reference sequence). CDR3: CASSEIPTGVDGYTF. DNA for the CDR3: TGCGCCAGCAGCGAAATCCCTACAGGGGTTGATGGCTACACCTTC.

The CDR3 coding sequence is TGTGCCAGCAGCTTGGCTCGGCGGGGGGGTACCTACGAGCAGTACTTC. This translates into CASSLARRGGTYEQYF. The V and J genes are TRBV11-2 and TRBJ2-7; TRBD2 matches at 9 bases. The ends lost 3 bases at V and 2 bases at J; junction bases unmatched: 8. The CDR3 is made up of 16 amino acids. From germline, CDR1 is SGHAT and CDR2 FQNNGV. Full variable domain (remainder filled in from reference TRBV11-2 and TRBJ2-7): EAGVAQSPRYKIIEKRQSVAFWCNPISGHATLYWYQQILGQGPKLLIQFQNNGVVDDSQLPKDRFSAERLKGVDSTLKIQPAKLEDSAVYLCASSLARRGGTYEQYFGPGTRLTVT.

The CDR3 region has the DNA TGTGCCAGCAGTTTAGACAACTATGGCTACACCTTC. Protein sequence: CASSLDNYGYTF. V and J are TRBV27 and TRBJ1-2, with no clear D. CDR3 size: 12 residues. The germline V gene has CDR1 MNHEY and CDR2 SMNVEV (reference sequence). Trimming shortened V by 2 bases and J by 2 bases, and 3 bases separated the two germline ends.

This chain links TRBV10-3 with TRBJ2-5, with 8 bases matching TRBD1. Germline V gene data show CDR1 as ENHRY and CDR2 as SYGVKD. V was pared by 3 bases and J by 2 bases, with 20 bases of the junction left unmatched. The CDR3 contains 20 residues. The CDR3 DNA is TGTGCCATCAGTGATTTAGCAGAGGTTGGGACAGGTAGACTTCAAGAGACCCAGTACTTC. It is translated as CAISDLAEVGTGRLQETQYF.